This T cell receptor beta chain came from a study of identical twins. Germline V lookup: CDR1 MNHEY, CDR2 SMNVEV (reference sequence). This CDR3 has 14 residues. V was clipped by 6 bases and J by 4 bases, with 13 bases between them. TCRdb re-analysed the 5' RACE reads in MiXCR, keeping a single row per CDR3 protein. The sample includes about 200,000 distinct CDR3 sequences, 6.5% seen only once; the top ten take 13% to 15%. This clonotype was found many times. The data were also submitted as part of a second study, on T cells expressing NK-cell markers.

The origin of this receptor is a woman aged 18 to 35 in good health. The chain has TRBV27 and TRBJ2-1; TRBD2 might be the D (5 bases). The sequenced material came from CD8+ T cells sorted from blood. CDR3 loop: CASSSLERYNEQFF. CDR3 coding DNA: TGTGCCAGCAGCTCCCTCGAGCGGTACAATGAGCAGTTCTTC.